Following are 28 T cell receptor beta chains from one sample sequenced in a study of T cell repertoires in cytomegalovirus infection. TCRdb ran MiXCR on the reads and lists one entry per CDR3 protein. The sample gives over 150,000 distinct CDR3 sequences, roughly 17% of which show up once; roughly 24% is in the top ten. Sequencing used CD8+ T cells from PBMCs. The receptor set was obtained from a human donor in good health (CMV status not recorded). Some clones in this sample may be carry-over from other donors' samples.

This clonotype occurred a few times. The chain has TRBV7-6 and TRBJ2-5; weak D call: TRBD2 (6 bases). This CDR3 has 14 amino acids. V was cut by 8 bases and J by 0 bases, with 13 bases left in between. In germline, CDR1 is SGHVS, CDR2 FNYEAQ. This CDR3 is CASSSRGYQETQYF. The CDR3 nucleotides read TGTGCCAGCTCTTCCCGGGGGTACCAAGAGACCCAGTACTTC.

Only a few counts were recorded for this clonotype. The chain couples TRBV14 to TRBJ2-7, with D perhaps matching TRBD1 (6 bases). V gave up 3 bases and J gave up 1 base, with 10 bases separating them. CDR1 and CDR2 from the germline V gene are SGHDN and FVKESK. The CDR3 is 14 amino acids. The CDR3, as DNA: TGTGCCAGCAGCCACAGGGGCACGTCCTACGAGCAGTACTTC. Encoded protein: CASSHRGTSYEQYF. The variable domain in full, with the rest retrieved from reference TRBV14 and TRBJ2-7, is EAGVTQFPSHSVIEKGQTVTLRCDPISGHDNLYWYRRVMGKEIKFLLHFVKESKQDESGMPNNRFLAERTGGTYSTLKVQPAELEDSGVYFCASSHRGTSYEQYFGPGTRLTVT.

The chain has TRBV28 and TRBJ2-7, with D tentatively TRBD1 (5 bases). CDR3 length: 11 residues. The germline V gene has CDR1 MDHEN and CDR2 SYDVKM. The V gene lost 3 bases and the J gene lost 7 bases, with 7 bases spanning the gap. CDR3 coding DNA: TGTGCCAGCAGTTTGGGGCCGGAGCAGTACTTC. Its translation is CASSLGPEQYF.

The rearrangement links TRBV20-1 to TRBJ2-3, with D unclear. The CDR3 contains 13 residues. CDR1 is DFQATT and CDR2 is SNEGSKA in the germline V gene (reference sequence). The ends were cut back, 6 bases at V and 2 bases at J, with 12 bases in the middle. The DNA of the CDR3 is TGCAGTGCCCCTGAGACATCCACAGATACGCAGTATTTT. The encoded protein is CSAPETSTDTQYF.

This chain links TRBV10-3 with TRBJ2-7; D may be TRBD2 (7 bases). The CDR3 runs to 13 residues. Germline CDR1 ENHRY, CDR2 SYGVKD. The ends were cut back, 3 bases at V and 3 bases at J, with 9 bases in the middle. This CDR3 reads CAISDRGGYEQYF. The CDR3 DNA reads TGTGCCATCAGTGATAGGGGGGGCTACGAGCAGTACTTC.

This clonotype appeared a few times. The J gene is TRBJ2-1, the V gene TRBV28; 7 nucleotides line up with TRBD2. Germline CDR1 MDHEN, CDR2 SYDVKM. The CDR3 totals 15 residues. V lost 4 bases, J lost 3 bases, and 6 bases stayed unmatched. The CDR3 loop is CASSSLRGDYNEQFF. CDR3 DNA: TGTGCCAGCAGTTCCCTTCGGGGGGACTACAATGAGCAGTTCTTC. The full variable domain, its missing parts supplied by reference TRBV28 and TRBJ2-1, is DVKVTQSSRYLVKRTGEKVFLECVQDMDHENMFWYRQDPGLGLRLIYFSYDVKMKEKGDIPEGYSVSREKKERFSLILESASTNQTSMYLCASSSLRGDYNEQFFGPGTRLTVL.

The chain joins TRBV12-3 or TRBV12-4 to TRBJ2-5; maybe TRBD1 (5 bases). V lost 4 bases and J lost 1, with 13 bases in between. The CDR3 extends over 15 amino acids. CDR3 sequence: CASSSDISIQETQYF. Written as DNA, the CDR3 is TGTGCCAGCAGTTCGGACATTTCCATCCAAGAGACCCAGTACTTC.

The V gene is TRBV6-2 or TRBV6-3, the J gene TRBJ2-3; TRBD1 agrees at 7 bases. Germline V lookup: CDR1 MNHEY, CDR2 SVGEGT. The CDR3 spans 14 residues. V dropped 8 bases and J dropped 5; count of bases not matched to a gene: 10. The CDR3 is CASLTGSARDTQYF. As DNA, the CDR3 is TGTGCCAGCCTGACAGGGTCGGCCAGAGATACGCAGTATTTT.

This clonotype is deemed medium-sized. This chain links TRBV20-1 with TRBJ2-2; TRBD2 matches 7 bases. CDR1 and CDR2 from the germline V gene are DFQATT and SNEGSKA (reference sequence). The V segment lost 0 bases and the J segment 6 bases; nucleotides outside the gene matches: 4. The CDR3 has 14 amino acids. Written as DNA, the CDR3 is TGCAGTGCTAGAGACGGGGGGATGCCCGGGGAGCTGTTTTTT. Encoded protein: CSARDGGMPGELFF.

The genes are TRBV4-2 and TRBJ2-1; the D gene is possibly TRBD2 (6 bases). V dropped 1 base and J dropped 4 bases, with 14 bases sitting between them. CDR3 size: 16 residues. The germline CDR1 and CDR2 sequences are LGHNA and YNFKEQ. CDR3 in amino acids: CASSQVPGEGYNEQFF. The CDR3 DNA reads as TGTGCCAGCAGCCAAGTCCCGGGAGAGGGGTACAATGAGCAGTTCTTC.

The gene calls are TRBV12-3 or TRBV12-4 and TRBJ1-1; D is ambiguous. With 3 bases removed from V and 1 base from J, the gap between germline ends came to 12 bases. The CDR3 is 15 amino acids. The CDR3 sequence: CASSFSGFGNTEAFF. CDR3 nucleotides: TGTGCCAGCAGTTTCTCTGGGTTTGGGAACACTGAAGCTTTCTTT.

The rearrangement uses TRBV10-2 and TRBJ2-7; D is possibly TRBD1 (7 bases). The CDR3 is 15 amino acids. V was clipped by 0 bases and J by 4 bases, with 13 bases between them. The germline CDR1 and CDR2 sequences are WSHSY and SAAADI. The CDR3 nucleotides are TGCGCCAGCAGTGAGTCAGGCAGGGGGGAATACGAGCAGTACTTC. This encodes CASSESGRGEYEQYF.

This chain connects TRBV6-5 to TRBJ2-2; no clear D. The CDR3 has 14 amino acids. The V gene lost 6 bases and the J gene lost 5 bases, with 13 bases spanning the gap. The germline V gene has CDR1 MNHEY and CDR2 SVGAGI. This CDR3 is CASRGEFRTGELFF. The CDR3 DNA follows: TGTGCCAGCAGGGGCGAATTTAGGACCGGGGAGCTGTTTTTT.

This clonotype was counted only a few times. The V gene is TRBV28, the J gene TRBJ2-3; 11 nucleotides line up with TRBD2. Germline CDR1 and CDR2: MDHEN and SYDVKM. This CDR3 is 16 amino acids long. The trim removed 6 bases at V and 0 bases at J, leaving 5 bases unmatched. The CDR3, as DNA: TGTGCCAGCAGGAGACTAGCGGGGACTAGCACAGATACGCAGTATTTT. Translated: CASRRLAGTSTDTQYF.

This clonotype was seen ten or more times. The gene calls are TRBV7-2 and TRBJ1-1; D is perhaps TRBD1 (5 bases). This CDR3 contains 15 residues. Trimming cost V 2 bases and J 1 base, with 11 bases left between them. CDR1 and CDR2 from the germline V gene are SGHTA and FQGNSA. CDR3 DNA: TGTGCCAGCAGCTTATGGGGGTTTGGGAACACTGAAGCTTTCTTT. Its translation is CASSLWGFGNTEAFF.

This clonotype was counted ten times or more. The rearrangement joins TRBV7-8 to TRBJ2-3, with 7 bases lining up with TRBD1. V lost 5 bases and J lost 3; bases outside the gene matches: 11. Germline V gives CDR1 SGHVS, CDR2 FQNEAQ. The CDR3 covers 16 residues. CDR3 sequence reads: CASSPTGTAITDTQYF. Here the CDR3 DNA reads TGTGCCAGCAGCCCTACCGGGACAGCGATAACAGATACGCAGTATTTT.

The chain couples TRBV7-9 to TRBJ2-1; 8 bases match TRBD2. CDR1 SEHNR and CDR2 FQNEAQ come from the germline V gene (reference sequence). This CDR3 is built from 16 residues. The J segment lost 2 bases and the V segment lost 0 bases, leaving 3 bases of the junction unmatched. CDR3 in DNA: TGTGCCAGCAGCTTAGCGCGCGGGGGGCCCTACAATGAGCAGTTCTTC. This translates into CASSLARGGPYNEQFF.

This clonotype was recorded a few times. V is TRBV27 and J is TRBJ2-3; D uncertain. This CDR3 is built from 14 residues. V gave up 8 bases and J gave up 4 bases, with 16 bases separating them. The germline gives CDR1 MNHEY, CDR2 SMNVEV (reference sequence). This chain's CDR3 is CASGYPVPPDTQYF. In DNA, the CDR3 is TGTGCCAGCGGATACCCGGTCCCCCCAGATACGCAGTATTTT.

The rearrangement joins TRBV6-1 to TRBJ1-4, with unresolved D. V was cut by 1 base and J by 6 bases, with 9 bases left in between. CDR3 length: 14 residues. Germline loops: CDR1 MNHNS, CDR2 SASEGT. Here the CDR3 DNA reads TGTGCCAGCAGTGAAGATCCGGGCTATGAAAAACTGTTTTTT. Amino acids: CASSEDPGYEKLFF.

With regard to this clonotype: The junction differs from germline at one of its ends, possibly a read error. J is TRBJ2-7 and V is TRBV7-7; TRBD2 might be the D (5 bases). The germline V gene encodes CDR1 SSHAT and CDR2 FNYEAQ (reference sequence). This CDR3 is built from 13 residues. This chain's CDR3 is CASSAGPYYEQYF. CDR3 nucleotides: TGTGCTAGCAGCGCGGGCCCCTACTACGAGCAGTACTTC.

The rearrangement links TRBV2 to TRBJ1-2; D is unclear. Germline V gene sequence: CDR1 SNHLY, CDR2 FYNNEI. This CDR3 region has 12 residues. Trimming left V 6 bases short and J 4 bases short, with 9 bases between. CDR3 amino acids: CASSTDGYGYTF. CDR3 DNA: TGTGCCAGCAGCACTGACGGCTATGGCTACACCTTC.

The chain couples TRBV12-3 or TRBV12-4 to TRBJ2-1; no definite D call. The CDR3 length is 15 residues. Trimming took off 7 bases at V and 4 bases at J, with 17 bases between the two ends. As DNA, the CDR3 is TGTGCCAGCACCCTGGGCAGTCTCAGGTACAATGAGCAGTTCTTC. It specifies CASTLGSLRYNEQFF.

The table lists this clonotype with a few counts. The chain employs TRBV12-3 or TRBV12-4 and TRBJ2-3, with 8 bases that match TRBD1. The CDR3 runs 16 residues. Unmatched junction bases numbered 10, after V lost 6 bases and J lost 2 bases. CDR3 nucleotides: TGTGCCAGCAGCCCGCCAGACAGGGGAGACACAGATACGCAGTATTTT. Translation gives CASSPPDRGDTDTQYF.

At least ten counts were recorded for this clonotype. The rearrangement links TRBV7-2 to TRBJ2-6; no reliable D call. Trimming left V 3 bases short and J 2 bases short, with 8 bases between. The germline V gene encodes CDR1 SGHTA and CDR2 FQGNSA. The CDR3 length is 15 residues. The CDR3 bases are TGTGCCAGCAGCTTGAGTGGAACTGGGGCCAACGTCCTGACTTTC. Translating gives CASSLSGTGANVLTF.

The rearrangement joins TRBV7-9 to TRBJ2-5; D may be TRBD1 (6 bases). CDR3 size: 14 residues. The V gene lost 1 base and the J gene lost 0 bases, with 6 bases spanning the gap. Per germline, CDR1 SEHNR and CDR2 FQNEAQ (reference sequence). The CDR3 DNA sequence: TGTGCCAGCAGCTTAGGGGACAACCAAGAGACCCAGTACTTC. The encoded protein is CASSLGDNQETQYF.

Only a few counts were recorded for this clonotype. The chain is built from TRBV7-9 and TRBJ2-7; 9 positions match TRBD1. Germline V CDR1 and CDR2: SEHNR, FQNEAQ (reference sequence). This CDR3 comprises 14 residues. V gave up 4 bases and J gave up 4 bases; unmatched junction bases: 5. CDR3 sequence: CASSSGTGQYEQYF. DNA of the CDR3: TGTGCCAGCAGCTCCGGGACAGGGCAGTACGAGCAGTACTTC.

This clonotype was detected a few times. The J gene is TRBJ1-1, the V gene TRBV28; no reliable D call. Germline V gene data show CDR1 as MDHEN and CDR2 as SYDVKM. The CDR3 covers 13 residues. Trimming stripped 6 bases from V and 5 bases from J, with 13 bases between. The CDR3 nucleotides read TGTGCCAGCAGCCTCCGGGGTGAAACTGAAGCTTTCTTT. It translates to CASSLRGETEAFF.

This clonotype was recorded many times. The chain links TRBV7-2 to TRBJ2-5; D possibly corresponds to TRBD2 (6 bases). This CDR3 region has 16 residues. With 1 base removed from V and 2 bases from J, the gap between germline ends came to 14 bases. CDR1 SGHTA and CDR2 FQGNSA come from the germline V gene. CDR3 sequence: CASSLVGLGRQETQYF. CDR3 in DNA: TGTGCCAGCAGCTTAGTTGGGCTGGGGAGGCAAGAGACCCAGTACTTC. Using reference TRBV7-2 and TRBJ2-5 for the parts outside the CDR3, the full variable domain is GAGVSQSPSNKVTEKGKDVELRCDPISGHTALYWYRQSLGQGLEFLIYFQGNSAPDKSGLPSDRFSAERTGGSVSTLTIQRTQQEDSAVYLCASSLVGLGRQETQYFGPGTRLLVL.